The 15 T cell receptor beta chains listed next were all sequenced from one sample in a study of blood T cell repertoires in COVID-19. This table comes from immunoSEQ multiplex PCR, and its TCRdb copy is limited to in-frame clones, with some not included. The sample lists about 44,000 clones, about 87% occurring once. The sequenced sample was peripheral blood. These receptors originate from a woman in her thirties or forties with acute or convalescent COVID-19.

A few counts support this clone. The chain uses TRBV28 and TRBJ1-3, with 8 bases matching TRBD1. Unmatched junction bases numbered 5, after V lost 7 bases and J lost 3 bases. The CDR3 runs to 14 residues. Germline loops: CDR1 MDHEN, CDR2 SYDVKM. The CDR3, as DNA: TGTGCCAGCACACTGACAGGGGTTGGAAACACCATATATTTT. Translating gives CASTLTGVGNTIYF.

This chain links TRBV19 with TRBJ1-2; 7 bases are shared with TRBD1. Germline V gives CDR1 LNHDA, CDR2 SQIVND (reference sequence). V shed 8 bases, J shed 3 bases, and the junction held 18 bases outside the gene matches. The CDR3 has 17 amino acids. CDR3 protein: CASHQPPTGRAHYGYTF. CDR3 DNA sequence: TGTGCCAGTCACCAACCACCGACAGGGCGAGCGCACTATGGCTACACCTTC. Together with reference TRBV19 and TRBJ1-2, the CDR3 gives the full variable domain: DGGITQSPKYLFRKEGQNVTLSCEQNLNHDAMYWYRQDPGQGLRLIYYSQIVNDFQKGDIAEGYSVSREKKESFPLTVTSAQKNPTAFYLCASHQPPTGRAHYGYTFGSGTRLTVV.

The chain combines TRBV5-4 with TRBJ1-2, with D possibly matching TRBD1 (5 bases). Trimming removed 3 bases at V and 5 bases at J, with 17 bases between. This CDR3 has 15 residues. CDR1 and CDR2 (germline): SGHNT, YYREEE (reference sequence). The CDR3 spells CASSSGGGLIYGYTF. DNA for the CDR3: TGTGCCAGCAGCTCGGGGGGAGGGCTGATTTATGGCTACACCTTC.

This clone was found once. The V and J genes are TRBV5-4 and TRBJ1-3; D might be TRBD1 (6 bases). Per the germline V gene, CDR1 is SGHNT and CDR2 is YYREEE (reference sequence). Trimming took off 4 bases at V and 2 bases at J, with 13 bases between the two ends. The CDR3 contains 15 residues. CDR3 in amino acids: CASSEPQGPGNTIYF. In DNA form, the CDR3 reads TGTGCCAGCAGCGAGCCACAGGGACCTGGAAACACCATATATTTT.

The CDR3 DNA reads TGTGCCAGTAGTTCCGGGGGGCCGAGAATAAGGAACACTGAAGCTTTCTTT. It codes for CASSSGGPRIRNTEAFF. The chain has TRBV19 and TRBJ1-1, with a possible D match to TRBD1 (6 bases). Trimming cost V 5 bases and J 1 base, with 20 bases left between them. The CDR3 runs to 17 residues. In germline, CDR1 is LNHDA, CDR2 SQIVND (reference sequence).

The J gene is TRBJ1-1, the V gene TRBV3-1 (or the pseudogene TRBV3-2); D may be TRBD1 (5 bases). The V end was cut by 0 bases, the J end by 9 bases, with 20 bases between. Germline CDR1 LGHDT, CDR2 YNNKEL (reference sequence). The CDR3 is 16 residues long. CDR3 coding DNA: TGTGCCAGCAGCCAAGATCGGGGGGGGAGTCTGGGGAAAGCTTTCTTT. Protein: CASSQDRGGSLGKAFF.

The chain combines TRBV5-1 with TRBJ1-2; possible D gene TRBD1, 6 bases. The CDR3 contains 12 residues. Germline V gives CDR1 SGHRS, CDR2 YFSETQ. V was trimmed by 6 bases and J by 4 bases, leaving 10 bases between them. The CDR3, as DNA: TGCGCCAGCACCCCGGACAGCTATGGCTACACCTTC. Translation gives CASTPDSYGYTF.

The J gene is TRBJ1-2, the V gene TRBV6-2 or TRBV6-3; 9 nucleotides match TRBD1. V lost 2 bases, J lost 2 bases, and 0 bases stayed unmatched. Looked up from germline, CDR1 is MNHEY and CDR2 is SVGEGT. The CDR3 has 14 amino acids. CDR3 DNA sequence: TGTGCCAGCAGTTACGGGACAGGGAACTATGGCTACACCTTC. Translating it yields CASSYGTGNYGYTF.

The table lists this clone with a few counts. The rearrangement links TRBV11-1 to TRBJ2-5, with 7 bases that match TRBD2. CDR3 length: 16 residues. V lost 5 bases, J lost 4 bases, and 13 bases stayed unmatched. Germline V lookup: CDR1 SGHAT, CDR2 FQDESV (reference sequence). CDR3 loop: CASSPGDGGGGETQYF. CDR3 DNA sequence: TGTGCCAGCAGCCCAGGAGACGGCGGGGGAGGAGAGACCCAGTACTTC. The full variable domain, rest sourced from reference TRBV11-1 and TRBJ2-5, is EAEVAQSPRYKITEKSQAVAFWCDPISGHATLYWYRQILGQGPELLVQFQDESVVDDSQLPKDRFSAERLKGVDSTLKIQPAELGDSAMYLCASSPGDGGGGETQYFGPGTRLLVL.

This chain joins TRBV19 and TRBJ2-7; 7 bases map to TRBD2. The CDR3 extends over 13 amino acids. Per germline, CDR1 LNHDA and CDR2 SQIVND (reference sequence). V dropped 6 bases and J dropped 2; count of bases not matched to a gene: 4. Written as DNA, the CDR3 is TGTGCCAGTAGCGACGGACTAGCCTACGAGCAGTACTTC. This translates into CASSDGLAYEQYF.

The chain employs TRBV5-1 and TRBJ2-7; 9 bases map to TRBD2. V dropped 3 bases and J dropped 6; count of bases not matched to a gene: 10. This CDR3 is built from 15 residues. CDR1 and CDR2 from the germline V gene are SGHRS and YFSETQ. Here the CDR3 DNA reads TGCGCCAGCAGCTCGGTAGCGGGGGACGCACTCGAGCAGTACTTC. Protein: CASSSVAGDALEQYF.

Only a few counts were recorded for this clone. The chain uses TRBV10-1 and TRBJ2-7; D is ambiguous. Germline loops: CDR1 WNHNN, CDR2 SYGVQD (reference sequence). V lost 0 bases, J lost 6 bases, and 12 bases lay in between. There are 14 residues in the CDR3. CDR3 loop: CASSESPWNSEQYF. The CDR3 region has the DNA TGCGCCAGCAGTGAGTCTCCTTGGAACAGCGAGCAGTACTTC.

V and J are TRBV6-1 and TRBJ2-5; D not certain. The V end lost 2 bases, the J end lost 2 bases, and 3 bases lay between the germline ends. The CDR3 sequence is 12 residues long. The V gene's germline CDR1 is MNHNS and CDR2 SASEGT. The CDR3 DNA is TGTGCCAGCAGTGAACAGCAAGAGACCCAGTACTTC. Translated: CASSEQQETQYF.

This clone was counted a single time. V is TRBV5-4 and J is TRBJ1-5; TRBD1 is a possible D gene (5 bases). The CDR3 contains 13 residues. Germline CDR1 SGHNT, CDR2 YYREEE (reference sequence). The V and J ends lost 7 bases and 3 bases respectively, with 11 bases between them. CDR3 in DNA: TGTGCCAGCGGCAGGGCACCCAATCAGCCCCAGCATTTT. As protein: CASGRAPNQPQHF.

The chain employs TRBV4-1 and TRBJ1-2, with D uncertain. The ends were cut back, 0 bases at V and 1 base at J, with 9 bases in the middle. The V gene's germline CDR1 is MGHRA and CDR2 YSYEKL. The CDR3 spans 15 residues. CDR3 sequence (DNA): TGCGCCAGCAGCCAAGATTCCTCTCTTAACTATGGCTACACCTTC. Translating it yields CASSQDSSLNYGYTF.